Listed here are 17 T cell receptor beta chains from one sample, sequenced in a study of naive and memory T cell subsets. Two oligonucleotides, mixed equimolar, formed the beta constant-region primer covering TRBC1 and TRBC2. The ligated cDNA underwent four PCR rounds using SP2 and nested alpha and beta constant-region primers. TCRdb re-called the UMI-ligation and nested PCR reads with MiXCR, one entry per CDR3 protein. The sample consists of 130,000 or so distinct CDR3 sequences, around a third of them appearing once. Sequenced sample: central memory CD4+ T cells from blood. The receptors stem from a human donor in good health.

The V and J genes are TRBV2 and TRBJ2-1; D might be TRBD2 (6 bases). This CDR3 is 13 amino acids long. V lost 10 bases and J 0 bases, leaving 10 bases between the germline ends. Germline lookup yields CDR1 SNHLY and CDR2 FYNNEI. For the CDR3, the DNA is TGTGCCACGCTGACTAGCTCCTACAATGAGCAGTTCTTC. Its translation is CATLTSSYNEQFF.

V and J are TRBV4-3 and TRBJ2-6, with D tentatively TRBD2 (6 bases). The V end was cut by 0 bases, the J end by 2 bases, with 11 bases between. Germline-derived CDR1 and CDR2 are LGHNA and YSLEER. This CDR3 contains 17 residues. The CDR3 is CASSQEGRTTGANVLTF. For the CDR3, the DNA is TGCGCCAGCAGCCAAGAAGGGAGGACAACTGGGGCCAACGTCCTGACTTTC.

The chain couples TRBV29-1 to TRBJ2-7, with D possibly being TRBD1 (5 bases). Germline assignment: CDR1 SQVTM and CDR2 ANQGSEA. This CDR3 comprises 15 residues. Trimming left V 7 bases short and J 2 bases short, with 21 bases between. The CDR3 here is CSALSQGSVTYEQYF. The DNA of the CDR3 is TGCAGCGCCCTTTCTCAGGGCTCAGTAACCTACGAGCAGTACTTC.

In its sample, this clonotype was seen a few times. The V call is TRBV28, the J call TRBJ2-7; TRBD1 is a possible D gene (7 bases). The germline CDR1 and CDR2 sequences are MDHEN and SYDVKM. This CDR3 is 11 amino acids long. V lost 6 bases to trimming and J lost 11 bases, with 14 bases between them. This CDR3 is CASSVAGQKYF. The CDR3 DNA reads TGTGCCAGCAGCGTCGCGGGACAGAAGTACTTC.

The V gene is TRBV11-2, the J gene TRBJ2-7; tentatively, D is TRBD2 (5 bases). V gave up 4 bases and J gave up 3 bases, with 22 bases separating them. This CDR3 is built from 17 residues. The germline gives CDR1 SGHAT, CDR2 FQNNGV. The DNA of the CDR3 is TGTGCCAGCAGCTCCAGAGGAGTCCAGGTGAGGGTCTACGAGCAGTACTTC. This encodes CASSSRGVQVRVYEQYF.

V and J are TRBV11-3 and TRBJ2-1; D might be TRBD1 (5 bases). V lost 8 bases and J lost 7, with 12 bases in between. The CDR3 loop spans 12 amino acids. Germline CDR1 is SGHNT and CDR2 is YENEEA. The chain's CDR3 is CASGQGRNEQFF. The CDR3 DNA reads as TGTGCCAGCGGTCAGGGTAGGAATGAGCAGTTCTTC.

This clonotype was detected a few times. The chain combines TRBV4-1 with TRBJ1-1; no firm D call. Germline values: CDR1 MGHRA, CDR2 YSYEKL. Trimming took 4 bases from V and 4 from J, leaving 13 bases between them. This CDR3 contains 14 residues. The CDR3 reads CASSLSGFGTEAFF. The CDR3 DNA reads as TGCGCCAGCAGCCTATCGGGGTTTGGCACTGAAGCTTTCTTT.

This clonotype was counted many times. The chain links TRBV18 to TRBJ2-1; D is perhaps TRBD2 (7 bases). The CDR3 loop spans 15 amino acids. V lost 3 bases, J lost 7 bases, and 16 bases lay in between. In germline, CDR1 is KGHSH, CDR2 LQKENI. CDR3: CASSPERGAGNEQFF. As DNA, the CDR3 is TGTGCCAGCTCACCTGAACGGGGGGCTGGAAATGAGCAGTTCTTC.

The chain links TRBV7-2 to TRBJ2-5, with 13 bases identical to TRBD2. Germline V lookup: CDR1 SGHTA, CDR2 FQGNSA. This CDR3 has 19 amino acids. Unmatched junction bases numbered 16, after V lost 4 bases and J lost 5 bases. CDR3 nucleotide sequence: TGTGCCAGCAGCTCCCCGTCACTAGCGGGAGGGCCGCATGTGGAGACCCAGTACTTC. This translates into CASSSPSLAGGPHVETQYF.

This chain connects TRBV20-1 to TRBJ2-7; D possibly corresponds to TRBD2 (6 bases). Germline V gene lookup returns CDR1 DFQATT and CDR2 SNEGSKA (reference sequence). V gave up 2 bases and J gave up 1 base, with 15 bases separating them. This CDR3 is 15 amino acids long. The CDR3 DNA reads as TGCAGTGCTAGATTTCCGCTAGGAGGGTCCTACGAGCAGTACTTC. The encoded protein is CSARFPLGGSYEQYF.

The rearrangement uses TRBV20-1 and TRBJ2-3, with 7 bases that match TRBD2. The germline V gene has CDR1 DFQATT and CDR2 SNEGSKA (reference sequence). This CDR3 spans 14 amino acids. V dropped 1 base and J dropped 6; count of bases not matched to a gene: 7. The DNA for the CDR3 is TGCAGTGCTAGAGTTAGAGCGGGAACTGATACGCAGTATTTT. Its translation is CSARVRAGTDTQYF.

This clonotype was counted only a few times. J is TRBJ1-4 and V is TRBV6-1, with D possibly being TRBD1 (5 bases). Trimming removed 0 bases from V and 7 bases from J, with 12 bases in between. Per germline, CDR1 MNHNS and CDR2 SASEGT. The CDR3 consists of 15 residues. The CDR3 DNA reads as TGTGCCAGCAGTGAAGCGGCAGGGTGGAGTGAAAAACTGTTTTTT. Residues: CASSEAAGWSEKLFF.

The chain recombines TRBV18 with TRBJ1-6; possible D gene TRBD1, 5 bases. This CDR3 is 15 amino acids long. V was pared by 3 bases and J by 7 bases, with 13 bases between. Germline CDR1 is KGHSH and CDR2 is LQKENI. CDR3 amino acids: CASSPGAAVNSPLHF. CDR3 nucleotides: TGTGCCAGCTCACCCGGGGCAGCAGTAAATTCACCCCTCCACTTT.

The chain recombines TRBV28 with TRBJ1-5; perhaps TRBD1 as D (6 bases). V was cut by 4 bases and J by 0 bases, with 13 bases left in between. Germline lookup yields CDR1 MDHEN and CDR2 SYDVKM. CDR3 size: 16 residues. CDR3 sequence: CASSYGGTNSNQPQHF. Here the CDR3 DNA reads TGTGCCAGCAGTTATGGCGGGACAAATAGCAATCAGCCCCAGCATTTT.

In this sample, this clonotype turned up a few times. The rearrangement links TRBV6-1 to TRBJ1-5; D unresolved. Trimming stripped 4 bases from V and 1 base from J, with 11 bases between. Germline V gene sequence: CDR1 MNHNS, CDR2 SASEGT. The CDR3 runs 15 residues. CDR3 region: CASSVSQTSNQPQHF. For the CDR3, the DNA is TGTGCCAGCAGTGTGTCCCAGACAAGCAATCAGCCCCAGCATTTT.

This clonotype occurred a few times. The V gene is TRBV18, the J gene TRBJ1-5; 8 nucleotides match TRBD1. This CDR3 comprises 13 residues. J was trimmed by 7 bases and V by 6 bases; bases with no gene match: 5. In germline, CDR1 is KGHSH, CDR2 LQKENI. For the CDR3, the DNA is TGTGCCAGCTCTAAGGACAGGGACCAGCCCCAGCATTTT. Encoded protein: CASSKDRDQPQHF.

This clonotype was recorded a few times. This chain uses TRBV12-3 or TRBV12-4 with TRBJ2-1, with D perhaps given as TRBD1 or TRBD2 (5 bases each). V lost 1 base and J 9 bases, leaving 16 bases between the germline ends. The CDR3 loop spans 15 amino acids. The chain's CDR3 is CASSLGPGSTGEQFF. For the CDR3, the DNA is TGTGCCAGCAGTTTAGGTCCGGGAAGCACAGGTGAGCAGTTCTTC.